A single sample is the source of the 18 T cell receptor beta chains below, sequenced in a study of Tregs in tolerant kidney transplant recipients. The method was immunoSEQ multiplex PCR; TCRdb's version includes in-frame clones alone and lacks a portion of them. The sample yields roughly 68,000 clones, 84% seen once. The sequenced material came from CD4+ T cells from blood. Source of these receptors: a human donor in good health.

The gene calls are TRBV11-2 and TRBJ2-2, with 7 bases fitting TRBD1. CDR3 length: 16 residues. The J segment lost 4 bases and the V segment lost 6 bases, leaving 11 bases of the junction unmatched. Germline loops: CDR1 SGHAT, CDR2 FQNNGV. In DNA form, the CDR3 reads TGTGCCAGCAGATCGTACAGGGGCCCCGGCACCGGGGAGCTGTTTTTT. Translated: CASRSYRGPGTGELFF.

The chain recombines TRBV4-1 with TRBJ2-3; 7 nucleotides match TRBD2. V lost 0 bases to trimming and J lost 1 base; unmatched junction nucleotides: 4. Germline values: CDR1 MGHRA, CDR2 YSYEKL. The CDR3 runs 16 residues. The CDR3 protein is CASSQDGGGGTDTQYF. In nucleotides, the CDR3 is TGCGCCAGCAGCCAAGATGGGGGAGGGGGCACAGATACGCAGTATTTT.

This chain connects TRBV27 to TRBJ2-1; 7 nucleotides align to TRBD1. After removal of 6 bases from V and 7 bases from J, the junction contained 24 bases not matched to a gene. Germline assignment: CDR1 MNHEY and CDR2 SMNVEV (reference sequence). The CDR3 has 19 amino acids. CDR3 nucleotides: TGTGCCAGCAGCCTAAAAGGGGTCCCGTGGGGACAGAAACGGAATGAGCAGTTCTTC. Protein: CASSLKGVPWGQKRNEQFF.

The chain joins TRBV5-6 to TRBJ2-7; no firm D call. The CDR3 consists of 14 residues. V was pared by 0 bases and J by 3 bases, with 10 bases between. The germline V gene has CDR1 SGHDT and CDR2 YYEEEE. The CDR3 DNA reads TGTGCCAGCAGCTTGGAAGGGTTCGGCTACGAGCAGTACTTC. Translating gives CASSLEGFGYEQYF.

The V and J genes are TRBV18 and TRBJ2-7, with D unclear. The V gene lost 5 bases and the J gene lost 6 bases, with 11 bases spanning the gap. The CDR3 totals 12 residues. The V gene's germline CDR1 is KGHSH and CDR2 LQKENI. DNA for the CDR3: TGTGCCAGCTCAGAGGTAGCCGGCGAGCAGTACTTC. It is translated as CASSEVAGEQYF.

V gene TRBV5-1 combines with J gene TRBJ2-5; D gene uncertain. The CDR3 spans 12 residues. CDR1 is SGHRS and CDR2 is YFSETQ in the germline V gene. V was shortened by 3 bases and J by 2 bases, with 5 bases between the two germline ends. For the CDR3, the DNA is TGCGCCAGCAGCTACCTACAAGAGACCCAGTACTTC. Encoded protein: CASSYLQETQYF. Drawing the rest from reference TRBV5-1 and TRBJ2-5, the complete variable domain is KAGVTQTPRYLIKTRGQQVTLSCSPISGHRSVSWYQQTPGQGLQFLFEYFSETQRNKGNFPGRFSGRQFSNSRSEMNVSTLELGDSALYLCASSYLQETQYFGPGTRLLVL.

This clone has a single count. This chain uses TRBV6-1 with TRBJ2-1, with a possible D match to TRBD1 (6 bases). The CDR3 length is 14 residues. Germline V CDR1 and CDR2: MNHNS, SASEGT. V dropped 4 bases and J dropped 4 bases, with 11 bases sitting between them. CDR3 DNA sequence: TGTGCCAGCAGTGGGACAGATCGGTACAATGAGCAGTTCTTC. Amino acids: CASSGTDRYNEQFF.

The chain couples TRBV25-1 to TRBJ2-5, with D perhaps matching TRBD1 (8 bases). Germline CDR1 reads MGHDK; CDR2 reads SYGVNS. CDR3 length: 14 residues. V was clipped by 8 bases and J by 1 base, with 14 bases between them. CDR3 DNA sequence: TGTGCCAGCGACAGGGGAGGGGGCCAAGAGACCCAGTACTTC. It codes for CASDRGGGQETQYF.

The rearrangement joins TRBV25-1 to TRBJ2-1; TRBD1 is a possible D gene (7 bases). The germline V gene has CDR1 MGHDK and CDR2 SYGVNS. Trimming left V 2 bases short and J 3 bases short, with 17 bases between. The CDR3 contains 17 residues. The CDR3 is CASSEIRVRDSYNEQFF. CDR3 nucleotide sequence: TGTGCCAGCAGTGAAATTCGGGTGCGGGACAGCTACAATGAGCAGTTCTTC.

The rearrangement joins TRBV6-5 to TRBJ2-7; 8 nucleotides match TRBD1. Germline CDR1 and CDR2: MNHEY and SVGAGI. The J segment lost 6 bases and the V segment lost 2 bases, leaving 6 bases of the junction unmatched. The length of the CDR3 is 14 residues. The CDR3 loop is CASSYVDRAREQYF. CDR3 coding DNA: TGTGCCAGCAGTTACGTGGACAGGGCTCGCGAGCAGTACTTC.

V usage is TRBV27 and J usage is TRBJ1-2; D gene uncertain. This CDR3 comprises 14 residues. V lost 4 bases, J lost 8 bases, and 17 bases lay in between. CDR1 and CDR2 from the germline V gene are MNHEY and SMNVEV (reference sequence). This CDR3 reads CASSSWTGSEGYTF. Written as DNA, the CDR3 is TGTGCCAGCAGTTCTTGGACGGGTTCAGAGGGCTACACCTTC.

The V gene is TRBV6-1, the J gene TRBJ2-4; 7 bases line up with TRBD1. This CDR3 comprises 13 residues. V gave up 8 bases and J gave up 8 bases; unmatched junction bases: 9. From germline, CDR1 is MNHNS and CDR2 SASEGT. The CDR3 loop is CASSRGGWDIQYF. The DNA of the CDR3 is TGTGCCAGCTCGCGAGGGGGCTGGGACATTCAGTACTTC.

The V call is TRBV7-9, the J call TRBJ2-2; tentatively, D is TRBD1 or TRBD2 (6 bases each). V lost 5 bases to trimming and J lost 4 bases, with 17 bases between them. The CDR3 contains 16 residues. In germline, CDR1 is SEHNR, CDR2 FQNEAQ (reference sequence). CDR3 DNA: TGTGCCAGCAGCCCGGCCGGGGGCGGAGTCACCGGGGAGCTGTTTTTT. It specifies CASSPAGGGVTGELFF. Together with reference TRBV7-9 and TRBJ2-2, the CDR3 gives the full variable domain: DTGVSQNPRHKITKRGQNVTFRCDPISEHNRLYWYRQTLGQGPEFLTYFQNEAQLEKSRLLSDRFSAERPKGSFSTLEIQRTEQGDSAMYLCASSPAGGGVTGELFFGEGSRLTVL.

V usage is TRBV19 and J usage is TRBJ2-7, with TRBD2 matching 11 bases. V lost 3 bases, J lost 2 bases, and 3 bases stayed unmatched. Germline CDR1 and CDR2: LNHDA and SQIVND (reference sequence). This CDR3 is built from 15 residues. CDR3 nucleotides: TGTGCCAGTAGTATTGGGGGACTAGCGGCCTACGAGCAGTACTTC. Translating it yields CASSIGGLAAYEQYF.

V and J are TRBV6-1 and TRBJ2-5; 8 nucleotides agree with TRBD2. The CDR3 contains 15 residues. The germline V gene encodes CDR1 MNHNS and CDR2 SASEGT. V dropped 4 bases and J dropped 2; count of bases not matched to a gene: 6. The CDR3 DNA follows: TGTGCCAGCAGTGGGGCGGGAGGCCCGCAAGAGACCCAGTACTTC. Its protein product is CASSGAGGPQETQYF.

The gene calls are TRBV5-1 and TRBJ2-3; TRBD1 matches at 7 bases. The CDR3 is 16 residues long. The J segment lost 2 bases and the V segment lost 1 base, leaving 7 bases of the junction unmatched. Germline CDR1 SGHRS, CDR2 YFSETQ. The CDR3 loop is CASSLRTGAYTDTQYF. The CDR3 DNA is TGCGCCAGCAGCTTGAGGACAGGAGCGTACACAGATACGCAGTATTTT.

This clone was observed a handful of times. V and J are TRBV7-2 and TRBJ1-6; a weak D match, TRBD1 (5 bases). V shed 3 bases and J shed 10 bases, with 10 bases lying between them. Looked up from germline, CDR1 is SGHTA and CDR2 is FQGNSA. The CDR3 totals 13 residues. The CDR3 DNA follows: TGTGCCAGCAGCTTTAAAGGGGACTCACCCCTCCACTTT. This sequence encodes CASSFKGDSPLHF.

The chain recombines TRBV5-5 with TRBJ2-1; D remains ambiguous. Trimming pared 3 bases from V and 0 bases from J, leaving 10 bases between. Germline loops: CDR1 SGHKS, CDR2 YYEKEE (reference sequence). The CDR3 consists of 15 residues. CDR3 residues: CASSSDGSSYNEQFF. In nucleotides, the CDR3 is TGTGCCAGCAGCTCCGACGGAAGCTCCTACAATGAGCAGTTCTTC.